These T cell receptor beta chains were read from a single sample in a study of cytomegalovirus exposure and HLA in healthy donors. The repertoire was sequenced with immunoSEQ multiplex PCR; TCRdb's copy has only in-frame clones and lacks some. The sample lists about 150,000 clones; 9.7% were seen once. The sample comprised PBMCs. The receptors shown here come from a man in his forties or fifties in good health and CMV-seronegative. CDR3s include the opening cysteine and the closing phenylalanine or tryptophan.

>TRBJ1-1|TRBV9
CASSVGEYGGKGTEAFF
>TRBJ2-6|TRBV19
CASRRTGRSGANVLTF
>TRBJ2-1|TRBV6-5
CASRPVLAGRDEQFF
>TRBJ2-7|TRBV5-1
CASSRIGTVTAYEQYF
>TRBJ2-1|TRBV12-5
CASGSPRGRQNEQFF
>TRBJ2-7|TRBV2
CASSTTGTGADEQYF
>TRBJ1-2|TRBV29-1
CSVEADPDRAQYGYTF
>TRBJ2-3|TRBV7-2
CASSLAGGLWTDTQYF
>TRBJ1-2|TRBV6-4
CASSDAMGHGYTF
>TRBJ1-2|TRBV5-1
CASSLEGYGYTF
>TRBJ2-7|TRBV5-6
CASSPRTGYSYEQYF
>TRBJ1-2|TRBV27
CASSLFQGSSDYGYTF
>TRBJ2-7|TRBV19
CASSHGTDLYEQYF
>TRBJ1-1|TRBV18
CASSPQRTGSMAFF
>TRBJ2-1|TRBV2
CASKRTSGISSYNEQFF
>TRBJ1-4|TRBV7-9
CASSLEGTVNEKLFF
>TRBJ1-1|TRBV10-1
CASTAPTEAFF
>TRBJ1-4|TRBV28
CASSFGGLEEKLFF
>TRBJ2-7|TRBV5-1
CASSSTGGRWEQYF
>TRBJ1-5|TRBV4-1
CASSRQYARVQPQHF
>TRBJ2-1|TRBV11-2
CASSSHSGRTWAEQFF
>TRBJ1-1|TRBV28
CASSIGQRRAEAFF
>TRBJ2-7|TRBV6-1
CASSPRTAYEQYF
>TRBJ2-1|TRBV2
CASSTYLAGGRNNEQFF
>TRBJ2-2|TRBV7-8
CASPRRDSVYSNTGELFF
>TRBJ2-1|TRBV30
CAWSATAGFYNEQFF
>TRBJ2-7|TRBV2
CASSQQGYEQYF
>TRBJ2-1|TRBV10-3
CAISESAGGPFQFF
>TRBJ1-5|TRBV19
CASRWGDRVGQPQHF
>TRBJ2-7|TRBV19
CASSEGVAEREQYF
>TRBJ1-1|TRBV10-1
CASRSTGVNTEAFF
>TRBJ1-2|TRBV19
CASSTPGRETTYGYTF
>TRBJ2-2|TRBV25-1
CASRRGGVDGELFF
>TRBJ2-1|TRBV27
CASRLSGGDYNEQFF
>TRBJ1-6|TRBV13
CASSFRDRNSPLHF
>TRBJ2-3|TRBV10-2
CASGWTGGEDTQYF
>TRBJ1-4|TRBV19
CASTFGTGGATNEKLFF
>TRBJ1-3|TRBV19
CASSISAGGNTIYF
>TRBJ2-6|TRBV11-2
CASSLSTGAGANVLTF
>TRBJ1-2|TRBV7-9
CASTHRSGGAPDGYTF
>TRBJ2-5|TRBV19
CASSISGGSSRVTQYF
>TRBJ1-4|TRBV18
CASSLTIGTGDEKLFF
>TRBJ2-2|TRBV9
CASSDLGGQGAGGELFF
>TRBJ2-2|TRBV5-6
CASSLAGGYGELFF
>TRBJ2-3|TRBV4-2
CASSQDNQAADTQYF
>TRBJ2-1|TRBV4-2
CASSQGGEGGVDEQFF
>TRBJ1-3|TRBV28
CASTPPNPRYTIYF
>TRBJ1-2|TRBV10-3
CAIRSGTDNYGYTF
>TRBJ2-1|TRBV14
CASSQVRLAGEQFF
>TRBJ2-7|TRBV28
CASSPWGGVAYEQYF
>TRBJ2-1|TRBV5-5
CASSALTSGGLSGQFF
>TRBJ2-1|TRBV6-6
CASSYSVYYNEQFF
>TRBJ2-7|TRBV11-3
CASSDRTSGDEQYF
>TRBJ1-2|TRBV4-2
CASSPEARTGSGYTF
>TRBJ2-3|TRBV2
CASKGGGGFSTDTQYF
>TRBJ2-7|TRBV7-9
CASSPYEQYF
>TRBJ2-7|TRBV6-5
CASSYSQGSPYEQYF